This T cell receptor (beta chain) comes out of a study of blood T cells in healthy people across ages. This CDR3 has 15 residues. V was clipped by 6 bases and J by 1 base; unmatched bases: 6. The second PCR ran about 6 to 11 cycles with a sample-barcoded 5' primer and J-beta primers. Researchers report that a template-switch adaptor with 12 random nucleotides tagged each cDNA molecule. TCRdb independently ran MiXCR on the 5' RACE reads; one entry per CDR3 protein. The sample has about 720,000 distinct CDR3 sequences; 20% to 25% are singletons. The specimen sequenced was blood. The TCR sequence derives from a man between 65 and 79 years old in good health. This chain connects TRBV12-3 or TRBV12-4 to TRBJ1-1; TRBD1 matches at 9 bases. The CDR3 protein is CASSKPGQGNTEAFF. CDR3 in DNA: TGTGCCAGCAGCAAACCGGGACAGGGGAACACTGAAGCTTTCTTT.